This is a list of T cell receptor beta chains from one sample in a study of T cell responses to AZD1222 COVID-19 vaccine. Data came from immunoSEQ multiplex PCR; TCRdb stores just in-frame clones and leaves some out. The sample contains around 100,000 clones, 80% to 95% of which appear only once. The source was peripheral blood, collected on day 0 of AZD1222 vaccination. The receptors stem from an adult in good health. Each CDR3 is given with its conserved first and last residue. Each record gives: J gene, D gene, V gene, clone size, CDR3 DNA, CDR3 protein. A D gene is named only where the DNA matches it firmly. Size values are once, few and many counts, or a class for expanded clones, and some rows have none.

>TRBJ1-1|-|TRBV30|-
TGTGCCTGGATCCAGACGGAAGCTTTCTTT
CAWIQTEAFF
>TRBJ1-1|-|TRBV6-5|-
TGTGCCAGCAGCTATACAGTAAACACTGAAGCTTTCTTT
CASSYTVNTEAFF
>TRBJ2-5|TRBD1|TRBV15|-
TGTGCCACCAGCGGGAACAGGGGCTTACAAGAGACCCAGTACTTC
CATSGNRGLQETQYF
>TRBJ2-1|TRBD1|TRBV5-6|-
TGTGCCAGCAGCTCACGCACAGGGGACCCATGGAATGAGCAGTTCTTC
CASSSRTGDPWNEQFF
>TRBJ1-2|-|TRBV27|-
TGTGCCAGCAGTCCCGGAGGGGGGACCAACTATGGCTACACCTTC
CASSPGGGTNYGYTF
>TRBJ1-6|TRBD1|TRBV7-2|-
TGTGCCAGCAGCTTCGTACCCGGGACAGAAAATTCACCCCTCCACTTT
CASSFVPGTENSPLHF
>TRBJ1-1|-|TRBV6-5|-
TGTGCCAGCAGCAGGACCAGGGGAGTGGGGGCTGAAGCTTTCTTT
CASSRTRGVGAEAFF
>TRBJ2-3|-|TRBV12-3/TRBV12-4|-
TGTGCCAGCAGTTTGTCGGAAGATACGCAGTATTTT
CASSLSEDTQYF
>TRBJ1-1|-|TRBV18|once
TGTGCCAGCTCACGGGGAGACACTGAAGCTTTCTTT
CASSRGDTEAFF
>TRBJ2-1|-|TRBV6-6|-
TGTGCCAGCAGTTACTCGCGGGACGGGGGTTCTTGGGAGCAGTTCTTC
CASSYSRDGGSWEQFF
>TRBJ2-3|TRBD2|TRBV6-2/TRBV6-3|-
TGTGCCAGCAGTTACGGAGCGGGAGAGGTAGATACGCAGTATTTT
CASSYGAGEVDTQYF